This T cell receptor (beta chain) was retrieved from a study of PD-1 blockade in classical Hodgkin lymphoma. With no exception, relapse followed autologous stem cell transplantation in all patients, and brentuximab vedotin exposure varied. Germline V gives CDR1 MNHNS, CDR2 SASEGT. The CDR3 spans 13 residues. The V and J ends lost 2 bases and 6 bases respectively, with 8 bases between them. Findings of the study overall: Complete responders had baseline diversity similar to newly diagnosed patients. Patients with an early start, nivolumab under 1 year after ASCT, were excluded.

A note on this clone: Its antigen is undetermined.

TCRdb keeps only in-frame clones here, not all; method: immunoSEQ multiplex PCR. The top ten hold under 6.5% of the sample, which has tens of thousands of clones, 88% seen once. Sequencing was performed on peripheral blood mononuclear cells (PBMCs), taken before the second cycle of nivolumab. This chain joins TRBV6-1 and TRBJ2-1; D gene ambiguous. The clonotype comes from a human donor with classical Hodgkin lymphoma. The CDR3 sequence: CASSETPFNEQFF. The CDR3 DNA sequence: TGTGCCAGCAGTGAAACTCCGTTCAATGAGCAGTTCTTC.